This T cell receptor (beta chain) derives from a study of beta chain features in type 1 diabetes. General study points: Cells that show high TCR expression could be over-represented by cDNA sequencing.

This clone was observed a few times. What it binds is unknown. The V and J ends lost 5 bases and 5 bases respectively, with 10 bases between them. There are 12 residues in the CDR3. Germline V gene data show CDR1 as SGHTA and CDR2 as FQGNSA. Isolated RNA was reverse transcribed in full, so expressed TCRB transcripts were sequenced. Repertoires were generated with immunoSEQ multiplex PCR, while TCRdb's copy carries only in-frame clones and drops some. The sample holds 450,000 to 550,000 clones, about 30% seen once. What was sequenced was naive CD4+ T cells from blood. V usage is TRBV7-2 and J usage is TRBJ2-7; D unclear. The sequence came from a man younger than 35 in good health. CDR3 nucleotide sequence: TGTGCCAGCAGCCCGTGGGGTCACGAGCAGTACTTC. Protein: CASSPWGHEQYF.